This T cell receptor beta chain emerged from a study of glioma-infiltrating T cells. TCR alpha and beta CDR3 regions were amplified from RNA using iRepertoire nested multiplex PCR. Input was 100-400 ng of tissue mRNA or PBMC total RNA. TCRdb re-called the multiplex PCR reads with MiXCR, one entry per CDR3 protein. The top ten hold around a quarter of the sample, which has about 130,000 distinct CDR3 sequences, around 25% seen once. CDR1 LNHDA and CDR2 SQIVND come from the germline V gene (reference sequence). This CDR3 region has 15 residues. Trimming stripped 5 bases from V and 5 bases from J, with 15 bases between. Study outcomes and limitations: Gliomas, especially low-grade, showed above-expected tissue-blood divergence; non-neoplastic patients showed below.

Comment on this clonotype: No antigen is known for it.

Sequenced input: glioma tissue, nonneoplastic brain tissue, or PBMCs (not recorded which). The TCR comes from a human donor with low-grade glioma or glioblastoma, undergoing nonglioma brain surgery, or in good health (not recorded which). The chain is built from TRBV19 and TRBJ1-4; D is perhaps TRBD1 (6 bases). The CDR3 protein is CASSYKTGSNEKLFF. Written as DNA, the CDR3 is TGTGCCAGTAGTTACAAGACAGGCTCCAATGAAAAACTGTTTTTT.